The clone carrying this T cell receptor (beta chain) has only a few counts. This sample was included in a study of T cells in Graves' hyperthyroidism and ophthalmopathy. It was RNA transcripts that yielded the amplified TCR beta CDR3 regions. TCR CDR3 underwent first-round RT-PCR with the HTBI primer set. TCRdb redid the calling of the multiplex PCR reads with MiXCR, one entry per CDR3 protein. The sample has about 590,000 distinct CDR3 sequences, approximately 14% seen once; the top ten hold around 7.3%. V was cut by 6 bases and J by 0 bases, with 15 bases left in between. From germline, CDR1 is SQVTM and CDR2 ANQGSEA. CDR3 length: 15 residues.

Sequencing used blood. V and J are TRBV29-1 and TRBJ2-1, with D perhaps given as TRBD1 or TRBD2 (5 bases each). This receptor was obtained from a woman in her twenties or thirties with Graves' hyperthyroidism. The DNA of the CDR3 is TGCAGCGTCCGAACTAGGGGAACCTCCTACAATGAGCAGTTCTTC. Protein sequence: CSVRTRGTSYNEQFF.